Sequencing of this T cell receptor (beta chain) was carried out in a study of glioma-infiltrating T cells after dendritic cell vaccination listed by TCRdb under 2016. With respect to the entire study: The cohort comprised around 15 glioblastoma patients from Phase I and II dendritic cell vaccination trials, 9 newly diagnosed and 6 with recurrent disease. Between the early 2000s and the early 2010s, patients were given autologous tumor lysate-pulsed dendritic cell vaccination. The vaccine consisted of monocyte-derived dendritic cells cultured seven to eight days with IL-4 and GM-CSF, then pulsed overnight with autologous tumor lysate. Three intradermal dendritic cell vaccine injections were administered to patients at biweekly intervals in the arm below the axilla. Tumor-infiltrating lymphocyte content was quantified and tumor and blood repertoires were compared in dendritic cell-vaccinated glioblastoma patients by deep sequencing of TCR beta CDR3 regions. Survival after dendritic cell vaccination was correlated with TCR sequencing metrics such as TIL content and the overlap between tumor and blood repertoires. The investigation overall reported the following: Longer time to progression and overall survival after dendritic cell vaccination were predicted by higher estimated pretreatment TIL content. The cohort was small and heterogeneous, and full blood and tumor sets were available for few patients, with initial-recurrent tumor pairs available for even fewer patients. The TCR overlap response model with three groups was called speculative and said to need prospective validation. No direct relationship between TCR clonality and survival was found, suggesting that a diverse polyclonal response may matter.

Selection of patients required sufficient residual fresh-frozen tumor tissue and over two years of available survival data. None of the glioblastoma patients carried an isocitrate dehydrogenase mutation, although molecular status otherwise varied. PBMC were collected before vaccination, two weeks after the third vaccination, and at tumor progression if progression occurred. The Qiagen DNeasy Blood extraction Kit was used to extract genomic DNA. A remark on this clone: Its antigen is not yet known. No base quality values were provided; no much bigger clone lies one nucleotide off.

Using the immunoSEQ assay, TCRB CDR3 regions were amplified from 1.5 to 2 micrograms of genomic DNA, or from all available DNA when less than that was on hand. Multiplex PCR used 60 forward primers for TCR V beta segments and 13 reverse primers for J beta segments. To estimate the number of reads per starting template, synthetic control templates were added to each sample at limiting dilution. Reads of 87 bp were generated by sequencing on the Illumina HiSeq System. The authors' pipeline ran thus. To remove PCR and sequencing errors, closely related sequences were merged with a nearest neighbor algorithm. TCR overlap was defined as the percentage of unique tumor TCR beta sequences that were also present in the same patient's peripheral blood. The source is immuneACCESS, and TCRdb retained only in-frame sequences with V and J called. Part of the clones is not carried over; for the studies checked, unresolved V genes explain less than half of this, and the remainder is unexplained. From that table come the V and J calls and clone size; the DNA was used to work out D and trimming. In this sample the table shows tens of thousands of clones, over 70% of which occur a single time. Under 2.5% of the sample rests with the top ten.

V is cut by 5 bases and J by 5 bases, and the space between the germline ends is 18 bases. The cysteine opens and the phenylalanine closes a CDR3 of 15 amino acids. Only CDR3 DNA is held: 45 bases, read in frame from base 1. CDR1 and CDR2 are drawn from the germline V gene (reference sequence): SEHNR, FQNEAQ. This TCR derives from a human donor with glioblastoma. Source: blood, taken before dendritic cell vaccination. Recombination connected TRBV7-9 to TRBJ2-5, with TRBD2 as a weak D call on 5 bases. CDR3 loop: CASSTRGLAGETQYF. The nucleotide sequence reads as follows: TGTGCCAGCAGCACCCGCGGACTGGCCGGGGAGACCCAGTACTTC.